This record concerns one T cell receptor (beta chain) sequence. The CDR3 is 17 residues long. Germline CDR1 reads SNHLY; CDR2 reads FYNNEI. V shed 2 bases and J shed 5 bases, with 16 bases lying between them. Using immunoSEQ multiplex PCR, the repertoire was profiled, and TCRdb retains in-frame clones only, with some absent. Of 90,000 to 100,000 clones in the sample, around 80% are singletons; the top ten hold less than 35%. These data originate in a study of cytotoxic CD8 clonotypes in ibrutinib-treated CLL. On the study more broadly: The patients comprised about a dozen relapsed/refractory and about 15 treatment-naive cases, 17 to 18 IGHV unmutated.

The chain has TRBV2 and TRBJ1-6, with D perhaps TRBD1 (6 bases). This sample comprised PBMCs, obtained after 12 months of ibrutinib treatment. The receptor was derived from a human donor with chronic lymphocytic leukemia. CDR3 protein: CASSEYPRGGNNSPLHF. The CDR3 DNA reads TGTGCCAGCAGTGAATATCCCAGGGGAGGGAATAATTCACCCCTCCACTTT.